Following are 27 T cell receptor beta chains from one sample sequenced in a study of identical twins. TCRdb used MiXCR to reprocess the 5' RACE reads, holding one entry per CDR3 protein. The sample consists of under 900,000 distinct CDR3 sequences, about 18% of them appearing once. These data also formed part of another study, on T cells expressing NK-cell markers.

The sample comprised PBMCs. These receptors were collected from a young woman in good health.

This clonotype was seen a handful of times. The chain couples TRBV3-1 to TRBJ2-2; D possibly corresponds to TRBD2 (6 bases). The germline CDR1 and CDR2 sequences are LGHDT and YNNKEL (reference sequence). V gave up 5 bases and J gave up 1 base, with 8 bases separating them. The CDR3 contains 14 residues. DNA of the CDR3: TGTGCCAGCAGCATAGCGGTGAACACCGGGGAGCTGTTTTTT. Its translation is CASSIAVNTGELFF.

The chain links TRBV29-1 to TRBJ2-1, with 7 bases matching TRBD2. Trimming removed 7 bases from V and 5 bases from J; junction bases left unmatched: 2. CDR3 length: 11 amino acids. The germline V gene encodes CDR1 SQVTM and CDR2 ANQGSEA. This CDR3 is CSGGGDNEQFF. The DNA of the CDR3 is TGCAGCGGGGGGGGAGACAATGAGCAGTTCTTC.

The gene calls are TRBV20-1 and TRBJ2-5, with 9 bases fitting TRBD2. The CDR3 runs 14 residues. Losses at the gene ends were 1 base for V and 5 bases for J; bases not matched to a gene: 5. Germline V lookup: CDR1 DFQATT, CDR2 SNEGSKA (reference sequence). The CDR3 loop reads CSARAISGGETQYF. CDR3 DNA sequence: TGCAGTGCTAGAGCCATAAGCGGGGGGGAGACCCAGTACTTC.

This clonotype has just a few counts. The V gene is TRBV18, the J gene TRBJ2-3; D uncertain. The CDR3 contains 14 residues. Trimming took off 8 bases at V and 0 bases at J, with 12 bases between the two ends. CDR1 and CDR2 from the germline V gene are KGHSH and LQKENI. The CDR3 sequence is CASARTLSTDTQYF. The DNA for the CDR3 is TGTGCCAGCGCTCGGACCCTGAGCACAGATACGCAGTATTTT.

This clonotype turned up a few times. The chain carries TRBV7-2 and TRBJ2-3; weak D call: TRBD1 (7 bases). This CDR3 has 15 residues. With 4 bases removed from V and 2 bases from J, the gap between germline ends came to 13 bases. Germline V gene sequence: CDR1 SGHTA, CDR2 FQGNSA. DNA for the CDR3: TGTGCCAGCAGCTCGCGGGGACAGTCCACAGATACGCAGTATTTT. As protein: CASSSRGQSTDTQYF.

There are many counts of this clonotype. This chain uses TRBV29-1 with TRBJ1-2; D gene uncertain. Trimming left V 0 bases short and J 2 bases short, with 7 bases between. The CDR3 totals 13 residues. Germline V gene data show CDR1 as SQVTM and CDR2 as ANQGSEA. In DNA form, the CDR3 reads TGCAGCGTTGAAGATTTGAAGAACTATGGCTACACCTTC. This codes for CSVEDLKNYGYTF.

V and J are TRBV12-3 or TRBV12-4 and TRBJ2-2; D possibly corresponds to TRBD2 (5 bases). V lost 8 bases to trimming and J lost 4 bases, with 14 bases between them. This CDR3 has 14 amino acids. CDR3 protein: CASGIIGVTGELFF. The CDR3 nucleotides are TGTGCCAGCGGGATAATCGGGGTCACCGGGGAGCTGTTTTTT.

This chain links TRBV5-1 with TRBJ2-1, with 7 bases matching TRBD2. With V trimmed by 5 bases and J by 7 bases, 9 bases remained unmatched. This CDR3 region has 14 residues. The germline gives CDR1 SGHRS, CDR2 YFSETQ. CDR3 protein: CASSPAGWWNEQFF. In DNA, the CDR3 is TGCGCCAGCAGTCCAGCGGGGTGGTGGAATGAGCAGTTCTTC.

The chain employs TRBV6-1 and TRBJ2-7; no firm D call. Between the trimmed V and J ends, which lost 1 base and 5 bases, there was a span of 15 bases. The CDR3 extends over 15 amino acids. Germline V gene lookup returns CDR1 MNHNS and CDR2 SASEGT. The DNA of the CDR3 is TGTGCCAGCAGTGAAGGGCCCCAGCGCGCCCACGAGCAGTACTTC. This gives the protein CASSEGPQRAHEQYF.

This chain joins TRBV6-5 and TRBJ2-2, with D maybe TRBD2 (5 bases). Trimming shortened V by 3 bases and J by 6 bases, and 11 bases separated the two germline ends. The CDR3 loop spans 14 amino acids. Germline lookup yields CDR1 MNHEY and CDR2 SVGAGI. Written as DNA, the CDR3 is TGTGCCAGCAGTTATATGTCCGGGGCCGGGGAGCTGTTTTTT. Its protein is CASSYMSGAGELFF.

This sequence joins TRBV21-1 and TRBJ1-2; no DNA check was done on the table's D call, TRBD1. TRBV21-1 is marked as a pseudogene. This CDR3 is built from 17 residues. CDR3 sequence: CASILTGTERRDYGYTF. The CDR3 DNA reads TGTGCCAGCATCCTAACCGGGACAGAACGACGTGACTATGGCTACACCTTC.

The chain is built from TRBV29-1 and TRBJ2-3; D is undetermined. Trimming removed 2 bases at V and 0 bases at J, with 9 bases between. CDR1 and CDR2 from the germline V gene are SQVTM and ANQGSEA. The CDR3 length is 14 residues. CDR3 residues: CSVEKQISTDTQYF. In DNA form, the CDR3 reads TGCAGCGTTGAAAAACAGATCAGCACAGATACGCAGTATTTT.

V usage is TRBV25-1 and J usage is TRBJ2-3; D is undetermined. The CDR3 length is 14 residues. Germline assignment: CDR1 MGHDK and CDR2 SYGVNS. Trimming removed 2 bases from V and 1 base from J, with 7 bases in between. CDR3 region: CASSEGVGTDTQYF. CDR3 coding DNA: TGTGCCAGCAGTGAAGGTGTAGGCACAGATACGCAGTATTTT.

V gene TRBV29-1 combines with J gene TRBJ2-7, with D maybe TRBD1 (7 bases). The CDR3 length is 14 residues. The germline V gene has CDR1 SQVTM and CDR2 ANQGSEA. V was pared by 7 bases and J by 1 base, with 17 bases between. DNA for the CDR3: TGCAGCGCCATGCGGGACAGCCTTTCCTACGAGCAGTACTTC. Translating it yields CSAMRDSLSYEQYF.

Here the CDR3 reads CASRLRGGASRDTQYF. The DNA of the CDR3 is TGTGCCAGCAGATTACGCGGGGGGGCCAGTCGAGATACGCAGTATTTT. The J gene is TRBJ2-3, the V gene TRBV12-3 or TRBV12-4; 9 bases align to TRBD2. The CDR3 sequence is 16 residues long. With V trimmed by 6 bases and J by 5 bases, 12 bases remained unmatched.

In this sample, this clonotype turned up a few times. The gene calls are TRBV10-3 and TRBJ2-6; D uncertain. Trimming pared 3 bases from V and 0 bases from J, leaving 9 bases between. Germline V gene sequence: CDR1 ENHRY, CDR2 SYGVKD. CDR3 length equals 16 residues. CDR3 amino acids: CAISDWGSSGANVLTF. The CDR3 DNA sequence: TGTGCCATCAGTGATTGGGGAAGCTCTGGGGCCAACGTCCTGACTTTC.

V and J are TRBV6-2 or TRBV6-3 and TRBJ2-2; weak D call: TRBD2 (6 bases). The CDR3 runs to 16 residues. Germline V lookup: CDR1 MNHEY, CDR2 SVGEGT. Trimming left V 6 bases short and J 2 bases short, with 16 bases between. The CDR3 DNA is TGTGCCAGCAGGCCGGGGCGCGGGGCTAACACCGGGGAGCTGTTTTTT. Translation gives CASRPGRGANTGELFF.

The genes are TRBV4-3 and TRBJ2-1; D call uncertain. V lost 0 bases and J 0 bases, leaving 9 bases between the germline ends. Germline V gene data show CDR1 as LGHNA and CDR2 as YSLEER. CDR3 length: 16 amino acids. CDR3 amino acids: CASSQDPSSSYNEQFF. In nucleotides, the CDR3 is TGCGCCAGCAGCCAAGATCCCTCAAGCTCCTACAATGAGCAGTTCTTC.

CDR3 region: CASSLNGAVLNYGYTF. Here the CDR3 DNA reads TGCGCCAGCAGCTTGAATGGGGCAGTCTTAAACTATGGCTACACCTTC. The chain links TRBV5-1 to TRBJ1-2; TRBD1 might be the D (5 bases). V was cut by 1 base and J by 2 bases, with 15 bases left in between. The CDR3 consists of 16 residues. The germline gives CDR1 SGHRS, CDR2 YFSETQ. Complete variable domain (other parts from reference TRBV5-1 and TRBJ1-2): KAGVTQTPRYLIKTRGQQVTLSCSPISGHRSVSWYQQTPGQGLQFLFEYFSETQRNKGNFPGRFSGRQFSNSRSEMNVSTLELGDSALYLCASSLNGAVLNYGYTFGSGTRLTVV.

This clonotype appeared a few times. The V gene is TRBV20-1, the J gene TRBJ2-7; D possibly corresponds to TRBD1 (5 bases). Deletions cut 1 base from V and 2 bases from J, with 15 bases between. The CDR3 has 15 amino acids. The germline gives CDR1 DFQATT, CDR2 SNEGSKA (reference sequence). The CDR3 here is CSARGVGHGPYEQYF. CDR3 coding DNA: TGCAGTGCTAGAGGGGTAGGACATGGCCCCTACGAGCAGTACTTC.

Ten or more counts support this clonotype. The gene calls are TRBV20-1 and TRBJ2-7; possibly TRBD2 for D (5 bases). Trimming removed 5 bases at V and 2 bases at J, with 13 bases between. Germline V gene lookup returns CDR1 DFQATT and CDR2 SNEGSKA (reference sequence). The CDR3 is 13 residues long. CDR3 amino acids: CSAPRESTYEQYF. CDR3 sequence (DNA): TGCAGTGCTCCACGGGAATCCACCTACGAGCAGTACTTC.

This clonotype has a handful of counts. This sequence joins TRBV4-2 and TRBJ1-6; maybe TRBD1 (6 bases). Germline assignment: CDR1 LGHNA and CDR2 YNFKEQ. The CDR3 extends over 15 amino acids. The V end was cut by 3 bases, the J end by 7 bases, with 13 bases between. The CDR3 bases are TGTGCCAGCAGCCAGAATACAGGGCTAAATTCACCCCTCCACTTT. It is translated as CASSQNTGLNSPLHF.

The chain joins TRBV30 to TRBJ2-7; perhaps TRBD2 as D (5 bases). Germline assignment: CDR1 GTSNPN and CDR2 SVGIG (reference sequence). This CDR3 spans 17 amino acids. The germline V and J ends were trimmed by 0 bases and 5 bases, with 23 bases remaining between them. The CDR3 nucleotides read TGTGCCTGGAGTGTACGGATCGCCCGGGGAACCATTGACGAGCAGTACTTC. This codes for CAWSVRIARGTIDEQYF. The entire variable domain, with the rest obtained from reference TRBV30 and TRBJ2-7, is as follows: SQTIHQWPATLVQPVGSPLSLECTVEGTSNPNLYWYRQAAGRGLQLLFYSVGIGQISSEVPQNLSASRPQDRQFILSSKKLLLSDSGFYLCAWSVRIARGTIDEQYFGPGTRLTVT.

The CDR3 loop reads CASSEVLGDTQYF. CDR3 sequence (DNA): TGCGCCAGCAGTGAGGTCCTGGGGGATACGCAGTATTTT. This chain links TRBV10-1 with TRBJ2-3; no clear D. Germline V gene lookup returns CDR1 WNHNN and CDR2 SYGVQD (reference sequence). This CDR3 spans 13 amino acids. V lost 2 bases and J lost 6, with 9 bases in between.

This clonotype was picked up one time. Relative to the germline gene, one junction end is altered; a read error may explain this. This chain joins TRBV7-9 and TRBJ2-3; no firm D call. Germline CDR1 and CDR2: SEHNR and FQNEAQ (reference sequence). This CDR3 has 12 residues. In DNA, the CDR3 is TGTGCCAGCAGCAAATCGAATCTGTGGTCGGATTTT. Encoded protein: CASSKSNLWSDF.

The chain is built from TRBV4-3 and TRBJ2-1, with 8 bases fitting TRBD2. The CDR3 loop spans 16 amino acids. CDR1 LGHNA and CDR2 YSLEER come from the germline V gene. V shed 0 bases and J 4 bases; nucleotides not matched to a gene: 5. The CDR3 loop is CASSQDSAGGYNEQFF. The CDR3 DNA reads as TGCGCCAGCAGCCAAGATTCGGCGGGAGGATACAATGAGCAGTTCTTC.

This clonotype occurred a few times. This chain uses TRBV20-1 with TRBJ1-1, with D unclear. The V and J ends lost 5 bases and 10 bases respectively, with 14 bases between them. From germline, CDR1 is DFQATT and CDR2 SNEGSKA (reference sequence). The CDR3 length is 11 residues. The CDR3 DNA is TGCAGTGCTCAATACGTGGGGAGAGCTTTCTTT. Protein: CSAQYVGRAFF.